The 2 T cell receptor beta chains below all came from one sample that was sequenced in a study of graft-versus-host responses after intestinal transplantation. Sequenced by immunoSEQ multiplex PCR; TCRdb stores in-frame clones only, minus some. The sample gives 70,000 to 95,000 clones, approximately 92% of which show up once; about 1.1% is in the top ten. What these receptors recognize is not known. The sample was unstimulated CD8+ T cells sorted from spleen or lymph node cells, taken before transplant. The receptors stem from a human donor who was the organ donor for an intestinal transplant.

V is TRBV4-3 and J is TRBJ2-3; 8 bases agree with TRBD2. The germline CDR1 and CDR2 sequences are LGHNA and YSLEER. The CDR3 spans 16 residues. Trimming took 1 base from V and 6 from J; bases not matched to a gene: 9. The CDR3 bases are TGCGCCAGCAGCCAAGGACAAGCGGGAGCCACGGATACGCAGTATTTT. Its translation: CASSQGQAGATDTQYF.

This clone is a singleton in its sample. The V gene is TRBV4-1, the J gene TRBJ2-5; 8 bases fit TRBD2. Trimming cost V 3 bases and J 3 bases; bases outside gene matches: 3. Germline V gene data show CDR1 as MGHRA and CDR2 as YSYEKL. This CDR3 has 14 residues. The CDR3 DNA reads TGCGCCAGCAGCCATAATAGCGGGGAAGAGACCCAGTACTTC. Protein sequence: CASSHNSGEETQYF.